The sequence of this T cell receptor (beta chain) was determined in a study of esophageal squamous cell carcinoma under preoperative chemotherapy. Study as a whole: Both tumor-infiltrating lymphocytes and peripheral blood T cells had their TCR repertoires profiled. The study's findings and limits: After chemotherapy, TCR diversity rose significantly in peripheral T cells but not in tumor-infiltrating lymphocytes. Peripheral T cells migrating into the tumor appeared to partly supply post-treatment tumor-infiltrating lymphocytes.

MiXCR, applied by TCRdb to the PCR reads, yields one record per CDR3 protein. The profile covers about 30,000 distinct CDR3 sequences, with 49% appearing a single time and approximately 12% taken by the ten largest. Noted time point: before preoperative PTX-NDP chemotherapy. Before surgery, patients were given preoperative paclitaxel-nedaplatin chemotherapy. Trimming cost V 5 bases and J 1 base, with 17 bases left between them. Germline CDR1 and CDR2: MNHEY and SVGAGI. CDR3 length: 17 residues. For this clonotype: Antigen: not known.

The J gene is TRBJ2-2, the V gene TRBV6-5; D is tentatively TRBD1 or TRBD2 (6 bases each). Specimen collection occurred from a patient given preoperative chemotherapy. This clonotype was sampled from a human donor with esophageal squamous cell carcinoma. The donor label of this sample is uncertain. The CDR3 nucleotides are TGTGCCAGCAGTCATTCGTCGGGGGCAGGGAACACCGGGGAGCTGTTTTTT. Amino acids: CASSHSSGAGNTGELFF.